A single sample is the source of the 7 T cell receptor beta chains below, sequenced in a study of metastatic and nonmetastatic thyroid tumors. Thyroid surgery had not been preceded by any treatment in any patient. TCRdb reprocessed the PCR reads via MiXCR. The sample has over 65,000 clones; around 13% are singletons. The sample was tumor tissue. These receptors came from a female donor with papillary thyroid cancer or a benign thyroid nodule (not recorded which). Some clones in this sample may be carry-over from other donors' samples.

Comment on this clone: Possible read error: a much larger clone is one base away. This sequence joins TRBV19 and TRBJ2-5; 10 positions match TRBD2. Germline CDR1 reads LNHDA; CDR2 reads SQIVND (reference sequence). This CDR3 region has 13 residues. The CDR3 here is CVSPSGSGETQYF. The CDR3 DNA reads TGTGTCAGCCCTAGCGGGAGCGGGGAGACCCAGTACTTC.

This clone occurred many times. CDR3 bases: TGTGCCAGCAGCCAAGACCTCCTTGATGCCTACAATGAGCAGTTCTTC. This codes for CASSQDLLDAYNEQFF. The rearrangement links TRBV4-2 to TRBJ2-1; D unresolved. V lost 0 bases and J 2 bases, leaving 11 bases between the germline ends. CDR3 length: 16 amino acids. CDR1 is LGHNA and CDR2 is YNFKEQ in the germline V gene.

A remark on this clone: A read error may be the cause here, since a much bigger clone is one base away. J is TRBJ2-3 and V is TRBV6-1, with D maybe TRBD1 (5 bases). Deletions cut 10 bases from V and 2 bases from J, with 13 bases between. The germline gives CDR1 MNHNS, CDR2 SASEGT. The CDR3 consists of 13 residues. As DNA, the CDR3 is TGTGCCACCAGGGTGACTGCCACAGATACGCAGTATTTT. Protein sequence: CATRVTATDTQYF.

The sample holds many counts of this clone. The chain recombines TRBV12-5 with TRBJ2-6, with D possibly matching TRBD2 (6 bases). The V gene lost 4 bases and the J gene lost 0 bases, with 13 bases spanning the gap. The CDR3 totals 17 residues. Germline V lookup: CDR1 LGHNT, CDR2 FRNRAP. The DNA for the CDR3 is TGTGCTAGTGGTTGGAGGGGAGGAGTCTCTGGGGCCAACGTCCTGACTTTC. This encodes CASGWRGGVSGANVLTF.

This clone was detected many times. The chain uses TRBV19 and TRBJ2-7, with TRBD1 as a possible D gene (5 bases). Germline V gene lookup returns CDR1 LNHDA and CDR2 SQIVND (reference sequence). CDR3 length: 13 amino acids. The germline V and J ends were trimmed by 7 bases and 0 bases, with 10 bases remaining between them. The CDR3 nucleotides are TGTGCCAGTAAAGGGGTCGACTCCTACGAGCAGTACTTC. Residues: CASKGVDSYEQYF.

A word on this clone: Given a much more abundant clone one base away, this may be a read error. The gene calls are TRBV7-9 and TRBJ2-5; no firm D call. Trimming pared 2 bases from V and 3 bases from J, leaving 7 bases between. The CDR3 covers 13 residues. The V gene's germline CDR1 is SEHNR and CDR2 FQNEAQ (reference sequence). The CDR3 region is CASSLTWEETQYF. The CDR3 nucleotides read TGTGCCAGCAGCTTAACATGGGAAGAGACCCAGTACTTC.

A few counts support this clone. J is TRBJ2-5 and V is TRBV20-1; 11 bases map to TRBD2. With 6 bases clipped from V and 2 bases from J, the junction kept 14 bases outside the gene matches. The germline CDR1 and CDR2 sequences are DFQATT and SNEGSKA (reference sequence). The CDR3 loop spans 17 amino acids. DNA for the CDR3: TGCAGTGCCGACACCATTACTAGCGGGGGCGATCAAGAGACCCAGTACTTC. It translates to CSADTITSGGDQETQYF.